The following is a T cell receptor beta chain sequence with its context. Amplified TCR beta CDR3 regions derived from RNA transcripts. First-round RT-PCR with HTBI primers amplified the TCR CDR3 region. TCRdb recomputed calls from the multiplex PCR reads with MiXCR, one row per CDR3 protein. The sample includes 300,000 to 350,000 distinct CDR3 sequences, 18% of them seen just once. Patients were aged 18 to 65, had disease duration under 2 months, and had newly diagnosed hyperthyroidism. The PBMCs were taken from over 9.5 ml of fresh peripheral blood. The data are from a study of T cells in Graves' hyperthyroidism and ophthalmopathy. CDR1 and CDR2 from the germline V gene are SGHRS and YFSETQ. V dropped 3 bases and J dropped 5 bases, with 15 bases sitting between them. The CDR3 is 15 residues long.

The clonotype originates from a woman between 50 and 59 years old with Graves' hyperthyroidism. Sample: blood. The chain uses TRBV5-1 and TRBJ2-1; the D is unclear. The CDR3 DNA sequence: TGCGCCAGCAGCTCCGGACCTCAGCACCACAATGAGCAGTTCTTC. It specifies CASSSGPQHHNEQFF.